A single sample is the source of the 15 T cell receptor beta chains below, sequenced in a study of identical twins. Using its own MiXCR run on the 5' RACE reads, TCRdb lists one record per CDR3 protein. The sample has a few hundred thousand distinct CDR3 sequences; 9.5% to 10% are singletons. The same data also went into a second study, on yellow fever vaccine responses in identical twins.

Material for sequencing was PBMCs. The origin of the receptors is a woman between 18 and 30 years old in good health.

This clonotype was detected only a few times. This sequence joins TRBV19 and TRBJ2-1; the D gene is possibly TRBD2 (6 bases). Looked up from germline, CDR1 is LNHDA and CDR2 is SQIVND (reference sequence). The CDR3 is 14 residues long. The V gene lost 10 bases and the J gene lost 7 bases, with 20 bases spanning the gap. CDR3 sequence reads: CATQDGSALNEQFF. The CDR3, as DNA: TGTGCCACCCAGGACGGGAGCGCTTTGAATGAGCAGTTCTTC.

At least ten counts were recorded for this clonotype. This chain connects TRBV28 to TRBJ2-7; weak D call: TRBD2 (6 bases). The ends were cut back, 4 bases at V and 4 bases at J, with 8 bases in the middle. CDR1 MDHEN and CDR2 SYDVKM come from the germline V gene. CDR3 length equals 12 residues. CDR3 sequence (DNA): TGTGCCAGCAGTTACGGGAGATACGAGCAGTACTTC. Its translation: CASSYGRYEQYF.

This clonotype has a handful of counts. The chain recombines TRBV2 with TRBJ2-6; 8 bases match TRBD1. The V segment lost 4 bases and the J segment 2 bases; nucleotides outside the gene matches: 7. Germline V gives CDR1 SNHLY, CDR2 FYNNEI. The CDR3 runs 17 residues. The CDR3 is CASSGPGQEAGANVLTF. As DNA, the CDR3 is TGTGCCAGCAGTGGCCCGGGACAGGAGGCTGGGGCCAACGTCCTGACTTTC.

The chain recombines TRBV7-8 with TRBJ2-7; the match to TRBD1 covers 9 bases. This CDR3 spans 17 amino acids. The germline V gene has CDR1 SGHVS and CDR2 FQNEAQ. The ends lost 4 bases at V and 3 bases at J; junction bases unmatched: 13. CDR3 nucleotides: TGTGCCAGCAGCTGGGACAGGGTGAGGGAGTACAGCTACGAGCAGTACTTC. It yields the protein CASSWDRVREYSYEQYF.

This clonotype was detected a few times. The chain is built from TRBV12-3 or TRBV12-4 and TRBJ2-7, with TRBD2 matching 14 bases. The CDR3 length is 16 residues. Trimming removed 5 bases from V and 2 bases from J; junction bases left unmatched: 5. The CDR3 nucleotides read TGTGCCAGCAGTGGGACTAGCGGGAGTCAACCCTACGAGCAGTACTTC. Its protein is CASSGTSGSQPYEQYF.

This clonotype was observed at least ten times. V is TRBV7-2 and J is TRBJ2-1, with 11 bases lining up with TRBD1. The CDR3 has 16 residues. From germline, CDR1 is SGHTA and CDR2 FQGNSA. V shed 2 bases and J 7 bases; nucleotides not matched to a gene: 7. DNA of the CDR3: TGTGCCAGCAGCTTACCCGGGACAGGGGGAACGAATGAGCAGTTCTTC. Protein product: CASSLPGTGGTNEQFF. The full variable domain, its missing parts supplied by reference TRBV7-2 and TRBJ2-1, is GAGVSQSPSNKVTEKGKDVELRCDPISGHTALYWYRQSLGQGLEFLIYFQGNSAPDKSGLPSDRFSAERTGGSVSTLTIQRTQQEDSAVYLCASSLPGTGGTNEQFFGPGTRLTVL.

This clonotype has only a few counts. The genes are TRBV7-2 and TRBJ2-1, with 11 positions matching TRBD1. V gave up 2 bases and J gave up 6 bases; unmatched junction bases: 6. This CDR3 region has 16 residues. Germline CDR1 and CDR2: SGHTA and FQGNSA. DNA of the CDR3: TGTGCCAGCAGCTTAAGGGCCGGGACAGGGGGCAATGAGCAGTTCTTC. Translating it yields CASSLRAGTGGNEQFF.

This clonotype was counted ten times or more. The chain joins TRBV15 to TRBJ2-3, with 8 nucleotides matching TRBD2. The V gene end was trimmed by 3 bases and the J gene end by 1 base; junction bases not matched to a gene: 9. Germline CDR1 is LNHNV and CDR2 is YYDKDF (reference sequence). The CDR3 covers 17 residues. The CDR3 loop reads CATSSAHRGGRTDTQYF. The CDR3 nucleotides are TGTGCCACCAGCAGTGCCCATCGGGGGGGGCGCACAGATACGCAGTATTTT.

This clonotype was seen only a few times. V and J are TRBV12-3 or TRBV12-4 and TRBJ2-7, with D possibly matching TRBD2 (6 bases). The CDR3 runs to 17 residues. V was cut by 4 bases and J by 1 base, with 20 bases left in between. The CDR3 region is CASSSEPGRDRSYEQYF. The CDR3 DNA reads TGTGCCAGCAGTTCGGAACCTGGGCGGGACCGATCCTACGAGCAGTACTTC.

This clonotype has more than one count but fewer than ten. The CDR3 is CASRRLAGGENEQFF. In nucleotides, the CDR3 is TGTGCCAGCAGAAGACTAGCGGGAGGGGAAAATGAGCAGTTCTTC. The chain recombines TRBV6-2 or TRBV6-3 with TRBJ2-1; 14 nucleotides line up with TRBD2. Germline V gives CDR1 MNHEY, CDR2 SVGEGT. The CDR3 length is 15 residues. Trimming took 6 bases from V and 7 from J; bases not matched to a gene: 5.

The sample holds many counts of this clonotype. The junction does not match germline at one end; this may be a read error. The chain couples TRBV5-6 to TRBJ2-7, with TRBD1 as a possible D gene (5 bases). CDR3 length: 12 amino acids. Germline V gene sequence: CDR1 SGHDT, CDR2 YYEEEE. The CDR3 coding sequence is TGTGCCAGCAGCGACACAGGCCTCGAGAAGTACTTC. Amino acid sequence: CASSDTGLEKYF.

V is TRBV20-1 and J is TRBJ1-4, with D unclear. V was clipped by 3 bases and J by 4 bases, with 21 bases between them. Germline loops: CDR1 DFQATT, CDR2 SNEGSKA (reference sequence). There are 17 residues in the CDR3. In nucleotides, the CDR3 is TGCAGTGCTAGGGAAGGGTCCCAACGAGATCTTAATGAAAAACTGTTTTTT. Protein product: CSAREGSQRDLNEKLFF.

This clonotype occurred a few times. The DNA of the CDR3 is TGTGCCAGCAGCCTATACACCCCGGGCACCGGGGAGCTGTTTTTT. It specifies CASSLYTPGTGELFF. The V and J genes are TRBV7-9 and TRBJ2-2; no definite D call. The CDR3 contains 15 residues. CDR1 and CDR2 (germline): SEHNR, FQNEAQ (reference sequence). V lost 5 bases, J lost 4 bases, and 14 bases lay in between.

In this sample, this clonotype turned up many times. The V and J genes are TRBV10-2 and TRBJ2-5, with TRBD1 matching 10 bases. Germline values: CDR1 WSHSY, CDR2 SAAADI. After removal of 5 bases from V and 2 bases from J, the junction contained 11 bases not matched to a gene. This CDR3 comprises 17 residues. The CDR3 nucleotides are TGCGCCAGCAGTCCGCCGGGACAGGGGTTCTTTCAAGAGACCCAGTACTTC. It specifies CASSPPGQGFFQETQYF.

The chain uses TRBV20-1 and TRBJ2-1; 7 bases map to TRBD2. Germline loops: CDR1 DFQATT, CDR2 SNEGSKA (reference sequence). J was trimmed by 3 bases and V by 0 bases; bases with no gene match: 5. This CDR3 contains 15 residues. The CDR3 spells CSARDTAGVYNEQFF. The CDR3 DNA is TGCAGTGCTAGAGATACGGCGGGGGTCTACAATGAGCAGTTCTTC.